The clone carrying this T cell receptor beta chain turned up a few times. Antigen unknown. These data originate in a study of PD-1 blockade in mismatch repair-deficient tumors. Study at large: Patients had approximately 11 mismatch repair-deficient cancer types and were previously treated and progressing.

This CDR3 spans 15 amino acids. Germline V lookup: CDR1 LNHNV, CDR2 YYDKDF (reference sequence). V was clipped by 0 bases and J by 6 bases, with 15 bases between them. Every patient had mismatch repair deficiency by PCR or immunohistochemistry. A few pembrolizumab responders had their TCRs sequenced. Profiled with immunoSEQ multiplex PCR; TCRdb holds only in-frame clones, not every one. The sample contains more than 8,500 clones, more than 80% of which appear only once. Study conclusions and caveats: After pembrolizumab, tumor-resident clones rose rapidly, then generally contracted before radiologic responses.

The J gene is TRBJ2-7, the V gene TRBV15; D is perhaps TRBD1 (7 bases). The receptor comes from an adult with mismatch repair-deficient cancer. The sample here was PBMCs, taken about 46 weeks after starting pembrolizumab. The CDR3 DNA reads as TGTGCCACCAGCAGAGATGGAGGGGGCAAGGCCGAGCAGTACTTC. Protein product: CATSRDGGGKAEQYF.